Shown below are 25 T cell receptor beta chains from a single sample sequenced in a study of T cells in Graves' hyperthyroidism and ophthalmopathy. TCR beta CDR3 regions were amplified from RNA. A first-round RT-PCR of the TCR CDR3 used the HTBI primer set. TCRdb redid the calling of the multiplex PCR reads with MiXCR, one entry per CDR3 protein. The profile shows hundreds of thousands of distinct CDR3 sequences, approximately 15% of them singletons. The material sequenced was blood. These receptors were obtained from a woman aged 40 to 50 with Graves' ophthalmopathy.

This clonotype was seen only a few times. V gene TRBV5-1 combines with J gene TRBJ2-5, with 8 bases fitting TRBD2. The CDR3 runs 15 residues. V lost 5 bases, J lost 2 bases, and 8 bases stayed unmatched. Germline lookup yields CDR1 SGHRS and CDR2 YFSETQ. DNA of the CDR3: TGCGCCAGCAGGCCGGGGGGGGAAAGTCAAGAGACCCAGTACTTC. Encoded protein: CASRPGGESQETQYF.

V and J are TRBV4-1 and TRBJ2-4, with 12 bases matching TRBD2. This CDR3 comprises 17 residues. Germline trimming cut 5 bases from V and 0 bases from J; bases unmatched to any gene: 5. Per the germline V gene, CDR1 is MGHRA and CDR2 is YSYEKL. Here the CDR3 reads CASSVPSGGEAKNIQYF. Here the CDR3 DNA reads TGCGCCAGCAGCGTACCTAGCGGGGGGGAAGCCAAAAACATTCAGTACTTC.

The genes are TRBV6-4 and TRBJ2-1; TRBD2 agrees at 10 bases. The trim removed 4 bases at V and 8 bases at J, leaving 8 bases unmatched. Germline CDR1 is MRHNA and CDR2 is SNTAGT. CDR3 length equals 15 residues. The CDR3 spells CASSVLAGALDEQFF. CDR3 bases: TGTGCCAGCAGTGTGCTAGCGGGAGCTCTCGATGAGCAGTTCTTC.

The rearrangement joins TRBV6-1 to TRBJ2-2; TRBD2 matches 7 bases. There are 16 residues in the CDR3. The V segment lost 5 bases and the J segment 2 bases; nucleotides outside the gene matches: 8. Germline CDR1 and CDR2: MNHNS and SASEGT. CDR3 protein: CASSIRRGLNTGELFF. The CDR3 region has the DNA TGTGCCAGCAGTATACGGCGGGGGTTAAACACCGGGGAGCTGTTTTTT.

This clonotype was recorded many times. The chain joins TRBV2 to TRBJ1-1; no definite D call. Germline CDR1 SNHLY, CDR2 FYNNEI. Trimming left V 8 bases short and J 0 bases short, with 13 bases between. The CDR3 has 14 amino acids. CDR3 protein: CASPGRHMNTEAFF. DNA of the CDR3: TGTGCCAGCCCTGGCAGACACATGAACACTGAAGCTTTCTTT.

This clonotype was recorded at least ten times. The V gene is TRBV30, the J gene TRBJ2-3, with 11 positions matching TRBD1. This CDR3 is 14 amino acids long. Germline CDR1 and CDR2: GTSNPN and SVGIG (reference sequence). The V gene end was trimmed by 8 bases and the J gene end by 3 bases; junction bases not matched to a gene: 7. The CDR3 nucleotides are TGTGCCGGGTCCCGGGACAGGGGGACAGATACGCAGTATTTT. It translates to CAGSRDRGTDTQYF.

J is TRBJ1-1 and V is TRBV20-1, with 7 bases fitting TRBD1. Per germline, CDR1 DFQATT and CDR2 SNEGSKA (reference sequence). This CDR3 has 14 amino acids. Germline trimming cut 1 base from V and 7 bases from J; bases unmatched to any gene: 9. The CDR3 nucleotides read TGCAGTGCTAGAGCTGCAGGGGGAAGGAATGAAGCTTTCTTT. Translation: CSARAAGGRNEAFF.

In its sample, this clonotype was seen a few times. The CDR3 region is CASSPLTTSGSEGNEQFF. CDR3 coding DNA: TGTGCCAGCTCACCCCTAACGACTAGCGGGAGCGAGGGCAATGAGCAGTTCTTC. The genes are TRBV18 and TRBJ2-1, with 12 nucleotides matching TRBD2. The CDR3 contains 18 residues. V was pared by 3 bases and J by 6 bases, with 12 bases of the junction left unmatched. Germline CDR1 is KGHSH and CDR2 is LQKENI. The whole variable domain, filled in from reference TRBV18 and TRBJ2-1, reads NAGVMQNPRHLVRRRGQEARLRCSPMKGHSHVYWYRQLPEEGLKFMVYLQKENIIDESGMPKERFSAEFPKEGPSILRIQQVVRGDSAAYFCASSPLTTSGSEGNEQFFGPGTRLTVL.

The chain joins TRBV5-4 to TRBJ1-4; weak D call: TRBD1 (6 bases). The CDR3 runs 16 residues. The germline CDR1 and CDR2 sequences are SGHNT and YYREEE (reference sequence). V was pared by 0 bases and J by 0 bases, with 9 bases between. CDR3 protein: CASSLVGGPTNEKLFF. CDR3 DNA: TGTGCCAGCAGCTTGGTAGGGGGGCCAACTAATGAAAAACTGTTTTTT.

The table lists this clonotype with many counts. This chain links TRBV28 with TRBJ1-5; maybe TRBD1 (5 bases). Germline V gene data show CDR1 as MDHEN and CDR2 as SYDVKM. This CDR3 comprises 13 residues. V lost 5 bases, J lost 8 bases, and 13 bases lay in between. Here the CDR3 reads CASSAGTAEPQHF. For the CDR3, the DNA is TGTGCCAGCAGTGCCGGGACCGCGGAGCCCCAGCATTTT.

This clonotype was counted only a few times. The chain carries TRBV7-3 and TRBJ1-6; D may be TRBD1 (5 bases). Germline assignment: CDR1 SGHTA and CDR2 FQGTGA. Trimming took 5 bases from V and 6 from J, leaving 11 bases between them. This CDR3 is 14 amino acids long. The CDR3 region is CASSAQARNSPLHF. For the CDR3, the DNA is TGTGCCAGCAGCGCACAGGCCCGTAATTCACCCCTCCACTTT.

The V call is TRBV12-3 or TRBV12-4, the J call TRBJ2-5; possible D gene TRBD2, 6 bases. V dropped 3 bases and J dropped 4 bases, with 9 bases sitting between them. The CDR3 sequence is 13 residues long. The CDR3 loop is CASSLTSGETQYF. Here the CDR3 DNA reads TGTGCCAGCAGTTTGACTAGTGGAGAGACCCAGTACTTC.

This clonotype was seen at least ten times. The V gene is TRBV5-1, the J gene TRBJ2-1, with D perhaps matching TRBD1 (5 bases). With 0 bases removed from V and 3 bases from J, the gap between germline ends came to 13 bases. The germline V gene encodes CDR1 SGHRS and CDR2 YFSETQ. The CDR3 covers 16 residues. Here the CDR3 reads CASSLEGVRGYNEQFF. The CDR3 coding sequence is TGCGCCAGCAGCTTGGAAGGGGTAAGGGGCTACAATGAGCAGTTCTTC.

This clonotype was picked up a small number of times. The V and J genes are TRBV2 and TRBJ1-4; 7 bases match TRBD1. Germline assignment: CDR1 SNHLY and CDR2 FYNNEI. The CDR3 spans 18 residues. The V segment lost 2 bases and the J segment 4 bases; nucleotides outside the gene matches: 13. The CDR3 reads CASSELVGTALSNEKLFF. CDR3 DNA sequence: TGTGCCAGCAGTGAATTAGTCGGGACAGCTCTTAGTAATGAAAAACTGTTTTTT.

A few counts support this clonotype. The junction departs from the called germline gene at one end, perhaps through a read error. CDR3 in amino acids: CASSSPAGTSGSFVF. As DNA, the CDR3 is TGTGCCAGCAGTTCACCCGCTGGGACTAGCGGGAGTTTCGTCTTC. This chain links TRBV28 with TRBJ2-1; 14 nucleotides agree with TRBD2. In germline, CDR1 is MDHEN, CDR2 SYDVKM. CDR3 size: 15 residues. The entire variable domain, with the rest obtained from reference TRBV28 and TRBJ2-1, is as follows: DVKVTQSSRYLVKRTGEKVFLECVQDMDHENMFWYRQDPGLGLRLIYFSYDVKMKEKGDIPEGYSVSREKKERFSLILESASTNQTSMYLCASSSPAGTSGSFVFGPGTRLTVL.

In DNA, the CDR3 is TGCAGCGTTGCCTCCGGGACTAGCAGGAACACCGGGGAGCTGTTTTTT. It encodes CSVASGTSRNTGELFF. This chain links TRBV29-1 with TRBJ2-2; 9 bases line up with TRBD2. The CDR3 spans 16 residues. CDR1 SQVTM and CDR2 ANQGSEA come from the germline V gene. J was trimmed by 1 base and V by 4 bases; bases with no gene match: 7.

This clonotype has ten or more counts. The J gene is TRBJ2-3, the V gene TRBV7-9, with TRBD2 as a possible D gene (5 bases). This CDR3 region has 15 residues. CDR1 is SEHNR, CDR2 FQNEAQ, per germline (reference sequence). V lost 3 bases, J lost 0 bases, and 10 bases lay in between. The CDR3 region is CASSFSWRSTDTQYF. As DNA, the CDR3 is TGTGCCAGCAGCTTCTCCTGGAGGAGCACAGATACGCAGTATTTT. Variable domain in full (rest from reference TRBV7-9 and TRBJ2-3): DTGVSQNPRHKITKRGQNVTFRCDPISEHNRLYWYRQTLGQGPEFLTYFQNEAQLEKSRLLSDRFSAERPKGSFSTLEIQRTEQGDSAMYLCASSFSWRSTDTQYFGPGTRLTVL.

This clonotype was counted between two and nine times. The chain links TRBV6-2 or TRBV6-3 to TRBJ2-5; 7 bases map to TRBD2. Germline loops: CDR1 MNHEY, CDR2 SVGEGT. The V segment lost 6 bases and the J segment 3 bases; nucleotides outside the gene matches: 7. The CDR3 spans 14 residues. CDR3 sequence (DNA): TGTGCCAGCAGCCGCATCCTAGCGGAAGAGACCCAGTACTTC. Translated, it gives CASSRILAEETQYF.

The sample holds many counts of this clonotype. The chain has TRBV7-9 and TRBJ1-1, with unresolved D. The V gene lost 3 bases and the J gene lost 9 bases, with 20 bases spanning the gap. Looked up from germline, CDR1 is SEHNR and CDR2 is FQNEAQ (reference sequence). CDR3 size: 15 residues. The CDR3 loop reads CASSLGGRTQIKAFF. CDR3 DNA: TGTGCCAGCAGCTTGGGAGGACGTACTCAGATAAAAGCTTTCTTT.

V is TRBV10-3 and J is TRBJ2-3; D remains ambiguous. The length of the CDR3 is 12 residues. V was pared by 10 bases and J by 1 base, with 9 bases between. Germline V gives CDR1 ENHRY, CDR2 SYGVKD. CDR3 region: CATRLGTDTQYF. The DNA of the CDR3 is TGTGCCACCCGGCTGGGCACAGATACGCAGTATTTT.

The genes are TRBV20-1 and TRBJ1-5; D unclear. Germline CDR1 DFQATT, CDR2 SNEGSKA (reference sequence). The CDR3 has 12 amino acids. Trimming pared 4 bases from V and 1 base from J, leaving 5 bases between. The DNA of the CDR3 is TGCAGTGCTATTGGCAGCAATCAGCCCCAGCATTTT. This sequence encodes CSAIGSNQPQHF.

This clonotype turned up a few times. The chain uses TRBV7-9 and TRBJ2-5; D is possibly TRBD1 (6 bases). There are 15 residues in the CDR3. The germline CDR1 and CDR2 sequences are SEHNR and FQNEAQ (reference sequence). V was trimmed by 1 base and J by 8 bases, leaving 17 bases between them. CDR3 amino acids: CASSLETPSQGTQYF. As DNA, the CDR3 is TGTGCCAGCAGCTTAGAAACCCCCTCACAGGGCACCCAGTACTTC.

This clonotype turned up a few times. This chain links TRBV7-9 with TRBJ1-2, with a weak D call TRBD1 (5 bases). Germline V gives CDR1 SEHNR, CDR2 FQNEAQ (reference sequence). There are 16 residues in the CDR3. The V end was cut by 1 base, the J end by 8 bases, with 20 bases between. In nucleotides, the CDR3 is TGTGCCAGCAGCTTAGTACAGGCCCGGCAAGCAGGGGGCTACACCTTC. It encodes CASSLVQARQAGGYTF.

As DNA, the CDR3 is TGTGCCAGCAGTTTATGGGGATATAGCAATCAGCCCCAGCATTTT. Translated: CASSLWGYSNQPQHF. The chain recombines TRBV12-3 or TRBV12-4 with TRBJ1-5; D gene unclear. Trimming pared 2 bases from V and 0 bases from J, leaving 8 bases between. The CDR3 length is 15 residues.

This clonotype was detected many times. The genes are TRBV2 and TRBJ1-1, with 10 bases fitting TRBD1. Germline CDR1 is SNHLY and CDR2 is FYNNEI. V lost 8 bases to trimming and J lost 4 bases; unmatched junction nucleotides: 13. The CDR3 contains 16 residues. Here the CDR3 DNA reads TGTGCCAGCTTAGACAGGGGGCTTAGGTCCGTCACTGAAGCTTTCTTT. It yields the protein CASLDRGLRSVTEAFF. The variable domain in full, with the rest retrieved from reference TRBV2 and TRBJ1-1, is EPEVTQTPSHQVTQMGQEVILRCVPISNHLYFYWYRQILGQKVEFLVSFYNNEISEKSEIFDDQFSVERPDGSNFTLKIRSTKLEDSAMYFCASLDRGLRSVTEAFFGQGTRLTVV.